This T cell receptor beta chain was documented in a study of T cell responses to AZD1222 COVID-19 vaccine. The CDR3 sequence is 16 residues long. Germline CDR1 and CDR2: LNHDA and SQIVND (reference sequence). With 5 bases clipped from V and 5 bases from J, the junction kept 12 bases outside the gene matches. Produced via immunoSEQ multiplex PCR; TCRdb's table is partial and in-frame only. The sample has roughly 150,000 clones, around nine tenths seen once. Sequencing was performed on peripheral blood, taken 28 days after the second AZD1222 dose. The source of this sequence is an adult who received the AZD1222 COVID-19 vaccine. The V gene is TRBV19, the J gene TRBJ1-5, with 7 bases fitting TRBD1. The CDR3 is CASSVGNRGGYQPQHF. The CDR3 nucleotides are TGTGCCAGTAGTGTCGGTAACCGAGGGGGCTATCAGCCCCAGCATTTT.